These 30 T cell receptor beta chains came from one sample sequenced in a study of identical twins. TCRdb reprocessed the 5' RACE reads with MiXCR, giving one entry per CDR3 protein. The sample holds around 220,000 distinct CDR3 sequences; around 15% are singletons and the top ten take approximately 9.3%. The sample consisted of memory (CD45RO+) T cells sorted from blood. The receptor source for this set is a woman between 18 and 30 years old in good health.

This clonotype appeared a few times. The chain joins TRBV6-5 to TRBJ2-6; D is uncertain. The CDR3 has 17 residues. V lost 0 bases, J lost 3 bases, and 12 bases lay in between. The germline V gene encodes CDR1 MNHEY and CDR2 SVGAGI. The CDR3 spells CASSYSLGLYGANVLTF. The DNA for the CDR3 is TGTGCCAGCAGTTACTCTCTCGGGCTTTATGGGGCCAACGTCCTGACTTTC.

The gene calls are TRBV29-1 and TRBJ2-1, with D perhaps assigned TRBD1 or TRBD2 (5 bases each). V gave up 5 bases and J gave up 5 bases, with 22 bases separating them. CDR1 SQVTM and CDR2 ANQGSEA come from the germline V gene. The CDR3 covers 16 residues. CDR3 amino acids: CSVLAQRPTRDNEQFF. CDR3 bases: TGCAGCGTTCTTGCCCAGCGGCCAACCAGGGACAATGAGCAGTTCTTC.

This clonotype has ten or more counts. The chain uses TRBV12-3 or TRBV12-4 and TRBJ1-3; no clear D. The V gene lost 5 bases and the J gene lost 0 bases, with 11 bases spanning the gap. This CDR3 is built from 15 residues. The CDR3 reads CASSHTRLSGNTIYF. The CDR3 DNA is TGTGCCAGCAGTCATACACGTCTCTCTGGAAACACCATATATTTT.

A note on this clonotype: Since a much larger clone is just one base distant, this may be a read error. This chain joins TRBV4-3 and TRBJ2-5; no reliable D call. The CDR3 length is 11 residues. Germline V CDR1 and CDR2: LGHNA, YSLEER. The CDR3 sequence: CDSSHIETQYF. CDR3 coding DNA: TGCGACAGCAGCCACATAGAGACCCAGTACTTC.

V usage is TRBV25-1 and J usage is TRBJ2-7, with 7 bases aligning to TRBD1. Germline V gene lookup returns CDR1 MGHDK and CDR2 SYGVNS. V lost 7 bases and J lost 2; bases outside the gene matches: 5. CDR3 length equals 13 residues. In nucleotides, the CDR3 is TGTGCCAGCACCCAAGACAGGGCCTACGAGCAGTACTTC. Translating gives CASTQDRAYEQYF.

The CDR3 is CAWSVNGRNTQYF. The CDR3 coding sequence is TGTGCCTGGAGTGTAAATGGTCGGAATACGCAGTATTTT. The V and J genes are TRBV30 and TRBJ2-3; D is uncertain. V lost 0 bases and J 7 bases, leaving 11 bases between the germline ends. The germline V gene encodes CDR1 GTSNPN and CDR2 SVGIG (reference sequence). This CDR3 is built from 13 residues.

This clonotype came up once. The chain carries TRBV11-2 and TRBJ2-3; D might be TRBD1 or TRBD2, each matching 7 bases. V was shortened by 3 bases and J by 6 bases, with 19 bases between the two germline ends. The germline V gene has CDR1 SGHAT and CDR2 FQNNGV. The CDR3 loop spans 16 amino acids. The CDR3 spells CASSLGGQGGGDTQYF. In DNA form, the CDR3 reads TGTGCCAGCAGCTTGGGAGGGCAGGGGGGTGGTGATACGCAGTATTTT.

A few counts support this clonotype. The chain is built from TRBV9 and TRBJ2-3; 10 nucleotides line up with TRBD2. CDR1 and CDR2 (germline): SGDLS, YYNGEE. This CDR3 spans 15 amino acids. With 6 bases clipped from V and 4 bases from J, the junction kept 8 bases outside the gene matches. CDR3 protein: CASKPSGGASDTQYF. For the CDR3, the DNA is TGTGCCAGCAAGCCCAGCGGGGGGGCCTCAGATACGCAGTATTTT. The full variable domain, its missing parts supplied by reference TRBV9 and TRBJ2-3, is DSGVTQTPKHLITATGQRVTLRCSPRSGDLSVYWYQQSLDQGLQFLIQYYNGEERAKGNILERFSAQQFPDLHSELNLSSLELGDSALYFCASKPSGGASDTQYFGPGTRLTVL.

The chain couples TRBV7-9 to TRBJ1-4, with unresolved D. The CDR3 contains 16 residues. Deletions cut 5 bases from V and 4 bases from J, with 17 bases between. The germline V gene has CDR1 SEHNR and CDR2 FQNEAQ (reference sequence). CDR3 DNA: TGTGCCAGCAGCCTCCTCCTGGGGTTAGGTAATGAAAAACTGTTTTTT. This sequence encodes CASSLLLGLGNEKLFF.

This clonotype was detected a few times. The genes are TRBV9 and TRBJ2-2; tentatively, D is TRBD1 (6 bases). The V end lost 4 bases, the J end lost 7 bases, and 14 bases lay between the germline ends. There are 14 residues in the CDR3. CDR1 SGDLS and CDR2 YYNGEE come from the germline V gene. The CDR3 here is CASSPRQVHGELFF. CDR3 in DNA: TGTGCCAGCAGCCCGCGACAGGTCCACGGGGAGCTGTTTTTT.

The chain carries TRBV12-3 or TRBV12-4 and TRBJ1-1, with no clear D. The CDR3 consists of 12 residues. The germline V and J ends were trimmed by 6 bases and 7 bases, with 12 bases remaining between them. This CDR3 is CASSPERGEAFF. Here the CDR3 DNA reads TGTGCCAGCAGCCCAGAACGGGGTGAAGCTTTCTTT.

This chain links TRBV5-1 with TRBJ2-7; 16 nucleotides agree with TRBD2. The germline V gene has CDR1 SGHRS and CDR2 YFSETQ. This CDR3 contains 16 residues. Germline trimming cut 4 bases from V and 2 bases from J; bases unmatched to any gene: 3. The CDR3 here is CASSLGTSGRAYEQYF. The CDR3 DNA follows: TGCGCCAGCAGCCTCGGGACTAGCGGGAGGGCCTACGAGCAGTACTTC. The variable domain in full, with the rest retrieved from reference TRBV5-1 and TRBJ2-7, is KAGVTQTPRYLIKTRGQQVTLSCSPISGHRSVSWYQQTPGQGLQFLFEYFSETQRNKGNFPGRFSGRQFSNSRSEMNVSTLELGDSALYLCASSLGTSGRAYEQYFGPGTRLTVT.

The gene calls are TRBV6-1 and TRBJ2-1; 11 positions match TRBD2. Germline trimming cut 8 bases from V and 8 bases from J; bases unmatched to any gene: 11. The germline CDR1 and CDR2 sequences are MNHNS and SASEGT. CDR3 length equals 15 residues. CDR3 amino acids: CASDTLAGGIYEQFF. The CDR3 nucleotides read TGTGCCAGCGATACCTTAGCGGGAGGGATCTATGAGCAGTTCTTC.

In this sample, this clonotype turned up a few times. For the CDR3, the DNA is TGTGCCAGCAGTTATCAGGGCCGTGATAATGAAAAACTGTTTTTT. This sequence encodes CASSYQGRDNEKLFF. The chain uses TRBV6-5 and TRBJ1-4, with D tentatively TRBD1 (5 bases). The CDR3 runs 15 residues. The V end was cut by 3 bases, the J end by 4 bases, with 12 bases between. Germline lookup yields CDR1 MNHEY and CDR2 SVGAGI.

This chain uses TRBV20-1 with TRBJ2-5, with D possibly being TRBD1 (5 bases). V was trimmed by 3 bases and J by 3 bases, leaving 11 bases between them. Germline CDR1 and CDR2: DFQATT and SNEGSKA (reference sequence). The CDR3 has 13 amino acids. The chain's CDR3 is CSASEDTEETQYF. The CDR3 coding sequence is TGCAGTGCTAGTGAGGACACTGAAGAGACCCAGTACTTC.

The V and J genes are TRBV6-5 and TRBJ2-5; 14 bases match TRBD2. V shed 4 bases, J shed 9 bases, and the junction held 1 base outside the gene matches. The CDR3 extends over 13 amino acids. Looked up from germline, CDR1 is MNHEY and CDR2 is SVGAGI. CDR3 sequence (DNA): TGTGCCAGCAGTTCGACTAGCGGGGGGGCCCAGTACTTC. Encoded protein: CASSSTSGGAQYF.

This chain uses TRBV5-1 with TRBJ2-3, with TRBD2 matching over 11 bases. The V gene's germline CDR1 is SGHRS and CDR2 YFSETQ. The trim removed 0 bases at V and 4 bases at J, leaving 4 bases unmatched. The CDR3 spans 16 residues. The CDR3 reads CASSLVTSGGADTQYF. The DNA for the CDR3 is TGCGCCAGCAGCTTGGTTACTAGCGGGGGAGCAGATACGCAGTATTTT.

In this sample, this clonotype turned up a few times. V and J are TRBV20-1 and TRBJ1-2, with D tentatively TRBD1 (5 bases). The CDR3 has 12 amino acids. V was shortened by 6 bases and J by 7 bases, with 15 bases between the two germline ends. Germline V CDR1 and CDR2: DFQATT, SNEGSKA (reference sequence). In nucleotides, the CDR3 is TGCAGTGCGACCCGGGGGGAACGTGGCTACACCTTC. Its protein product is CSATRGERGYTF.

This clonotype was counted only a few times. The chain uses TRBV5-1 and TRBJ2-7; D may match TRBD1 or TRBD2 (5 bases each). Trimming left V 7 bases short and J 3 bases short, with 20 bases between. Germline assignment: CDR1 SGHRS and CDR2 YFSETQ. CDR3 length equals 15 residues. The CDR3 sequence: CASAPGQRGVYEQYF. The CDR3 DNA reads TGCGCCAGCGCCCCGGGGCAGAGGGGCGTCTACGAGCAGTACTTC.

This chain links TRBV7-7 with TRBJ2-3, with unresolved D. The CDR3 consists of 13 residues. Germline V gene sequence: CDR1 SSHAT, CDR2 FNYEAQ (reference sequence). V lost 5 bases, J lost 0 bases, and 6 bases lay in between. The CDR3 loop reads CASSRMSTDTQYF. The CDR3 region has the DNA TGTGCCAGCAGCCGAATGAGCACAGATACGCAGTATTTT.

This clonotype has just a few counts. The rearrangement links TRBV30 to TRBJ1-2; no firm D call. Trimming took 2 bases from V and 4 from J, leaving 20 bases between them. CDR3 size: 16 residues. The germline V gene has CDR1 GTSNPN and CDR2 SVGIG (reference sequence). CDR3 residues: CAWSMSATAIGYGYTF. The CDR3 DNA sequence: TGTGCCTGGAGTATGTCAGCTACTGCTATTGGCTATGGCTACACCTTC. The entire variable domain, with the rest obtained from reference TRBV30 and TRBJ1-2, is as follows: SQTIHQWPATLVQPVGSPLSLECTVEGTSNPNLYWYRQAAGRGLQLLFYSVGIGQISSEVPQNLSASRPQDRQFILSSKKLLLSDSGFYLCAWSMSATAIGYGYTFGSGTRLTVV.

There are a few counts of this clonotype. The chain has TRBV29-1 and TRBJ2-5; TRBD1 matches at 8 bases. The length of the CDR3 is 15 residues. V lost 5 bases, J lost 5 bases, and 13 bases stayed unmatched. CDR1 SQVTM and CDR2 ANQGSEA come from the germline V gene. This CDR3 is CSVPKGWGQAETQYF. The DNA of the CDR3 is TGCAGCGTTCCTAAGGGGTGGGGACAGGCCGAGACCCAGTACTTC.

This clonotype was seen a handful of times. CDR3 coding DNA: TGCGCCAGCAGCCAAGATGGAAAGGGATGGGTAGGTGGCTACACCTTC. It encodes CASSQDGKGWVGGYTF. The genes are TRBV4-3 and TRBJ1-2; D is unclear. The CDR3 loop spans 16 amino acids. V was clipped by 0 bases and J by 7 bases, with 18 bases between them. In germline, CDR1 is LGHNA, CDR2 YSLEER.

This clonotype was counted between two and nine times. The rearrangement links TRBV24-1 to TRBJ2-1; D is unclear. This CDR3 is 17 amino acids long. Germline CDR1 KGHDR, CDR2 SFDVKD. V was clipped by 0 bases and J by 4 bases, with 15 bases between them. The CDR3 sequence: CATSDLRADSTYNEQFF. The DNA of the CDR3 is TGTGCCACCAGTGATTTGAGGGCAGATTCTACGTACAATGAGCAGTTCTTC.

This clonotype was found a few times. The rearrangement links TRBV7-2 to TRBJ2-2; the match to TRBD2 covers 7 bases. The trim removed 1 base at V and 0 bases at J, leaving 2 bases unmatched. The CDR3 has 16 amino acids. The germline V gene encodes CDR1 SGHTA and CDR2 FQGNSA. CDR3 sequence reads: CASSLGLAANTGELFF. In nucleotides, the CDR3 is TGTGCCAGCAGCTTAGGTCTAGCGGCGAACACCGGGGAGCTGTTTTTT. The entire variable domain, with the rest obtained from reference TRBV7-2 and TRBJ2-2, is as follows: GAGVSQSPSNKVTEKGKDVELRCDPISGHTALYWYRQSLGQGLEFLIYFQGNSAPDKSGLPSDRFSAERTGGSVSTLTIQRTQQEDSAVYLCASSLGLAANTGELFFGEGSRLTVL.

This clonotype has only a few counts. The chain couples TRBV5-1 to TRBJ1-2, with 9 bases matching TRBD1. The CDR3 is 14 amino acids. With V trimmed by 4 bases and J by 4 bases, 5 bases remained unmatched. Germline CDR1 reads SGHRS; CDR2 reads YFSETQ. CDR3 amino acids: CASSPDRGAYGYTF. CDR3 nucleotide sequence: TGCGCCAGCAGCCCCGACAGGGGGGCCTATGGCTACACCTTC.

This clonotype appeared many times. CDR3 bases: TGCAGCGTTGAAGAGACCCAGTACTTC. It translates to CSVEETQYF. The rearrangement uses TRBV29-1 and TRBJ2-5; D remains unclear. The germline V gene has CDR1 SQVTM and CDR2 ANQGSEA. V shed 0 bases and J shed 7 bases, with 0 bases lying between them. This CDR3 comprises 9 residues.

This clonotype was counted a few times. This rearrangement joins TRBV6-5 to TRBJ1-4; TRBD1 might be the D (6 bases). Deletions cut 2 bases from V and 2 bases from J, with 9 bases between. This CDR3 has 15 residues. The germline V gene encodes CDR1 MNHEY and CDR2 SVGAGI. The CDR3 nucleotides are TGTGCCAGCAGTTACCGGGGGCCCACTAATGAAAAACTGTTTTTT. It codes for CASSYRGPTNEKLFF.

This clonotype was seen ten or more times. The chain has TRBV29-1 and TRBJ2-1; D not certain. The CDR3 is 10 amino acids. In germline, CDR1 is SQVTM, CDR2 ANQGSEA. V dropped 5 bases and J dropped 8 bases, with 7 bases sitting between them. The CDR3 sequence is CSVMNDEQFF. CDR3 nucleotide sequence: TGCAGCGTTATGAACGATGAGCAGTTCTTC.

The gene calls are TRBV7-9 and TRBJ1-1; TRBD1 might be the D (6 bases). Trimming left V 7 bases short and J 5 bases short, with 14 bases between. From germline, CDR1 is SEHNR and CDR2 FQNEAQ (reference sequence). This CDR3 region has 13 residues. The CDR3 here is CASTEGGGTEAFF. For the CDR3, the DNA is TGTGCCAGCACTGAGGGGGGGGGTACTGAAGCTTTCTTT.